One T cell receptor beta chain is described in this entry. CDR3 length: 12 amino acids. CDR1 and CDR2 from the germline V gene are MNHNY and SVGAGI (reference sequence). Trimming stripped 7 bases from V and 7 bases from J, with 11 bases between. This entry comes from a study of cytomegalovirus exposure and HLA in healthy donors. Primers included in the PCR were 60 Vbeta and 13 Jbeta primers. In the source study's methods: Later reanalysis found approximately 80 million unique TCR beta chains, around 11 million of them shared. Measured with immunoSEQ multiplex PCR; TCRdb has only the in-frame clones, and not every one. The DNA gave D and trimming, while V, J and clone size come from that table. The data show under 150,000 clones, approximately 83% seen once.

The rearrangement links TRBV6-6 to TRBJ1-5; D possibly corresponds to TRBD1 (6 bases). This TCR derives from a girl aged 2 to 9 in good health and CMV-seronegative. Source material: PBMCs. The CDR3 reads CASKSQGQPQHF. CDR3 nucleotide sequence: TGTGCCAGCAAGTCACAGGGACAGCCCCAGCATTTT.